The clone carrying this TCR beta chain was detected only once. The CDR3 consists of 12 residues. Germline loops: CDR1 MNHEY, CDR2 SVGAGI. V lost 6 bases and J lost 14; bases outside the gene matches: 9. This sample is part of a study of CD8 T cells in ankylosing spondylitis. MiXCR was run by TCRdb on the 5' RACE reads, yielding one entry per CDR3 protein. The sample has around 150,000 distinct CDR3 sequences; under 55% are singletons. This receptor was identified in a male donor with ankylosing spondylitis. The chain uses TRBV6-5 and TRBJ2-1; TRBD2 matches at 8 bases. Material: synovial fluid, either unsorted or a sorted T cell fraction (not recorded which). The CDR3 sequence is CASSAPGREEFF. DNA of the CDR3: TGTGCCAGCAGCGCCCCGGGGCGGGAGGAGTTCTTC.